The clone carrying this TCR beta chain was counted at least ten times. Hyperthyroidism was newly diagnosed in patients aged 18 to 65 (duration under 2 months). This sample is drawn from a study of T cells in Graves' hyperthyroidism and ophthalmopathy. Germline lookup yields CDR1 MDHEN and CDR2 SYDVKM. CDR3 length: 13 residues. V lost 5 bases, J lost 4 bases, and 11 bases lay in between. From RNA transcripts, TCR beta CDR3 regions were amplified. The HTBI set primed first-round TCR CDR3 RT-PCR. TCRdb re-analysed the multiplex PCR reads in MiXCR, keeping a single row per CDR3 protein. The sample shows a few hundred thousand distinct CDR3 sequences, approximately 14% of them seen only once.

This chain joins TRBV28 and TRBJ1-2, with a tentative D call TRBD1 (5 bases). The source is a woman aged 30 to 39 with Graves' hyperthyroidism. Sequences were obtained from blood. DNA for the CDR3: TGTGCCAGCAGTATGGGGGGTAGCTATGGCTACACCTTC. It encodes CASSMGGSYGYTF.